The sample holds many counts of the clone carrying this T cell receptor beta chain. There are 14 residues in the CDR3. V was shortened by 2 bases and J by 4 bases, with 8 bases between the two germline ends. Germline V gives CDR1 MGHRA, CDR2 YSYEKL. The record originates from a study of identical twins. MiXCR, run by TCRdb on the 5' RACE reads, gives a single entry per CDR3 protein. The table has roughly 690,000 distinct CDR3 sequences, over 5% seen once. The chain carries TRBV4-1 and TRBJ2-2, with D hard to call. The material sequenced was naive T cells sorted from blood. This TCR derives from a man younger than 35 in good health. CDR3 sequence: CASSQLFRTGELFF. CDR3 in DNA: TGCGCCAGCAGCCAATTGTTTCGCACCGGGGAGCTGTTTTTT.